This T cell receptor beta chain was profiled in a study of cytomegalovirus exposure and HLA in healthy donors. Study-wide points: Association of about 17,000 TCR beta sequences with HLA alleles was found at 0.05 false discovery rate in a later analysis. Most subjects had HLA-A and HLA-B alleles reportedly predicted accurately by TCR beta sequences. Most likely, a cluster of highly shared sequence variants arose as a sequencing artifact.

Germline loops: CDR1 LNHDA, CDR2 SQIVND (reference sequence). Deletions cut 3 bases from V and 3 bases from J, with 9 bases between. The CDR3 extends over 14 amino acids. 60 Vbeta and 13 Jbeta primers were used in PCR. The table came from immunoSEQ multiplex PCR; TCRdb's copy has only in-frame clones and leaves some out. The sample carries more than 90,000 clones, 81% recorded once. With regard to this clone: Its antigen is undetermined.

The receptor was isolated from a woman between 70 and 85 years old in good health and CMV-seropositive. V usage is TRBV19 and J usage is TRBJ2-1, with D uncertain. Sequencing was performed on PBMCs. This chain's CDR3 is CASSIGPLYNEQFF. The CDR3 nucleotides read TGTGCCAGTAGTATTGGGCCTCTCTACAATGAGCAGTTCTTC.